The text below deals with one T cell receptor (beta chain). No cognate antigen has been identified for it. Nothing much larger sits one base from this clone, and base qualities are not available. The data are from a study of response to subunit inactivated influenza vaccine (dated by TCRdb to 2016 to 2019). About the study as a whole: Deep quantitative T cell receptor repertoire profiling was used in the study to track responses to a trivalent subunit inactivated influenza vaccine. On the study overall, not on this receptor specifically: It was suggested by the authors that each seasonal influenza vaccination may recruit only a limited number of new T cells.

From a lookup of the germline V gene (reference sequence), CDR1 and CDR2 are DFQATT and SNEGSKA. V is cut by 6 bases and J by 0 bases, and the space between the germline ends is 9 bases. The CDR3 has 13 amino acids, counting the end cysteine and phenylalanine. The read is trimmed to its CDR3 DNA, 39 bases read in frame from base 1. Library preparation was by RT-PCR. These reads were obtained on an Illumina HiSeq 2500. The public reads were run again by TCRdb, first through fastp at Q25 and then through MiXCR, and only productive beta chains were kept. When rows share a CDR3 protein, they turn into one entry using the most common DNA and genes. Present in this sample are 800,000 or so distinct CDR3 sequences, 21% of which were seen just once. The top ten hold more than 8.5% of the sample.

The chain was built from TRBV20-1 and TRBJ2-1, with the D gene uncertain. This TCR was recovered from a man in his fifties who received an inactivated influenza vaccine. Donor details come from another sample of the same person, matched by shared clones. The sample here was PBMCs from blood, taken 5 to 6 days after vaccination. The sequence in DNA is TGCAGTGCCACAAAGAGCTCCTACAATGAGCAGTTCTTC. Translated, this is CSATKSSYNEQFF.